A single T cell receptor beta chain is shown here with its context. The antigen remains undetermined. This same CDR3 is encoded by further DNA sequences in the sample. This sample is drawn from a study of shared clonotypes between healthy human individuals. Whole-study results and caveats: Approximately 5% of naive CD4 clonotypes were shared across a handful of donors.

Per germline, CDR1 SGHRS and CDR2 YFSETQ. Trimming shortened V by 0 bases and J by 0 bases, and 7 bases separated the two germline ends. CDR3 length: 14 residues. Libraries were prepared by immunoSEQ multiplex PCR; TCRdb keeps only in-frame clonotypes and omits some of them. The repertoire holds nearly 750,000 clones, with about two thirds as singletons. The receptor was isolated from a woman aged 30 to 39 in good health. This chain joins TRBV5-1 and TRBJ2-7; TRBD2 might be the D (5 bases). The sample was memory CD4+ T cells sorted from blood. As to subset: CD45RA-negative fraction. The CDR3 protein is CASSLGSGSYEQYF. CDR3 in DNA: TGCGCCAGCAGCTTGGGCAGCGGCTCCTACGAGCAGTACTTC.